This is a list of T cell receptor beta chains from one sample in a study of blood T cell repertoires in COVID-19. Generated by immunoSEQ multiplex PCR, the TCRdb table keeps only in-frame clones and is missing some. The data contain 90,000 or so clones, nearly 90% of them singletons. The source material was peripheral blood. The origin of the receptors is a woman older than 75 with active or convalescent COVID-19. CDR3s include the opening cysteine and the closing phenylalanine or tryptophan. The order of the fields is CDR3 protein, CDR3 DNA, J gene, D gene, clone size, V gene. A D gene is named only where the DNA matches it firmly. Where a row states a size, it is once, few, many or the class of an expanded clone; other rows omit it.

CDR3: CASSPGLAGYNEQFF
DNA: TGTGCCAGCAGCCCCGGACTAGCGGGGTACAATGAGCAGTTCTTC
J: TRBJ2-1
D: TRBD2
size: -
V: TRBV7-3

CDR3: CASSRLAGVSTDTQYF
DNA: TGTGCCAGTAGTAGACTAGCGGGAGTTTCAACAGATACGCAGTATTTT
J: TRBJ2-3
D: TRBD2
size: -
V: TRBV19

CDR3: CSALSLDTQYF
DNA: TGCAGTGCTCTCAGTCTCGATACGCAGTATTTT
J: TRBJ2-3
D: -
size: once
V: TRBV20-1

CDR3: CASSLALAGVINLDEQYF
DNA: TGTGCCAGCAGCTTGGCGTTAGCGGGAGTTATAAATCTCGACGAGCAGTACTTC
J: TRBJ2-7
D: TRBD2
size: -
V: TRBV5-6

CDR3: CASSLVTPTYGYTF
DNA: TGTGCCAGCAGCCTCGTAACACCAACATATGGCTACACCTTC
J: TRBJ1-2
D: -
size: -
V: TRBV5-6

CDR3: CASSLDGTSGRGGFF
DNA: TGTGCCAGCAGCCTAGACGGGACTAGCGGGAGGGGTGGGTTCTTC
J: TRBJ2-1
D: TRBD2
size: -
V: TRBV6-2/TRBV6-3

CDR3: CASSQTVGGETQYF
DNA: TGTGCCAGCAGTCAGACCGTGGGGGGAGAGACCCAGTACTTC
J: TRBJ2-5
D: -
size: -
V: TRBV27

CDR3: CASSYDRALSPLHF
DNA: TGTGCCAGCAGCTACGACAGAGCACTTTCACCCCTCCACTTT
J: TRBJ1-6
D: -
size: -
V: TRBV5-6

CDR3: CASSLNRDGETQYF
DNA: TGTGCCAGCAGCTTAAACAGGGACGGAGAGACCCAGTACTTC
J: TRBJ2-5
D: -
size: -
V: TRBV5-6

CDR3: CSVGHGPGELFF
DNA: TGCAGCGTTGGACACGGCCCGGGGGAGCTGTTTTTT
J: TRBJ2-2
D: -
size: -
V: TRBV29-1

CDR3: CASLGTRTGTGNTIYF
DNA: TGTGCCAGTCTCGGTACCAGGACAGGGACTGGAAACACCATATATTTT
J: TRBJ1-3
D: TRBD1
size: -
V: TRBV19

CDR3: CASSSRRANTGELFF
DNA: TGTGCCAGTAGCTCGAGGAGAGCGAACACCGGGGAGCTGTTTTTT
J: TRBJ2-2
D: -
size: -
V: TRBV19

CDR3: CASSLGGSGLPYEQYF
DNA: TGCGCCAGCAGCTTGGGGGGGTCGGGACTCCCCTACGAGCAGTACTTC
J: TRBJ2-7
D: -
size: -
V: TRBV5-1

CDR3: CASSRGQSNTEAFF
DNA: TGCGCCAGCAGCAGGGGACAGTCGAACACTGAAGCTTTCTTT
J: TRBJ1-1
D: TRBD1
size: few
V: TRBV5-1

CDR3: CASRLAGSQETQYF
DNA: TGCGCCAGCAGACTAGCGGGCTCTCAAGAGACCCAGTACTTC
J: TRBJ2-5
D: TRBD2
size: -
V: TRBV10-2

CDR3: CASRLSGSTDTQYF
DNA: TGTGCCAGTAGGTTATCGGGAAGCACAGATACGCAGTATTTT
J: TRBJ2-3
D: -
size: -
V: TRBV19

CDR3: CATSRDPAGAGGEQYF
DNA: TGTGCCACCAGCAGAGATCCAGCGGGAGCAGGGGGCGAGCAGTACTTC
J: TRBJ2-7
D: -
size: -
V: TRBV15

CDR3: CASSLGYAVDYEQYF
DNA: TGCGCCAGCAGCTTGGGGTACGCGGTCGACTACGAGCAGTACTTC
J: TRBJ2-7
D: -
size: -
V: TRBV5-1

CDR3: CASSLDRGRAGNTIYF
DNA: TGTGCCAGCAGCTTGGATCGAGGGAGAGCTGGAAACACCATATATTTT
J: TRBJ1-3
D: -
size: -
V: TRBV5-4

CDR3: CASSLGQLRNTEAFF
DNA: TGTGCCAGCAGCTTAGGACAGCTACGGAACACTGAAGCTTTCTTT
J: TRBJ1-1
D: -
size: -
V: TRBV7-8

CDR3: CASSYTGDGGNTIYF
DNA: TGTGCCAGCAGCTACACAGGGGACGGTGGAAACACCATATATTTT
J: TRBJ1-3
D: TRBD1
size: -
V: TRBV27

CDR3: CASSFLDQPQHF
DNA: TGTGCCAGCAGTTTTCTTGATCAGCCCCAGCATTTT
J: TRBJ1-5
D: -
size: -
V: TRBV27

CDR3: CASSLYTVGNEQFF
DNA: TGCGCCAGCAGCTTGTACACAGTCGGAAATGAGCAGTTCTTC
J: TRBJ2-1
D: -
size: -
V: TRBV5-1

CDR3: CASSRTTGYNEKLFF
DNA: TGTGCCAGCAGCCGAACGACAGGGTATAATGAAAAACTGTTTTTT
J: TRBJ1-4
D: TRBD1
size: -
V: TRBV11-2

CDR3: CASSPTGEQYF
DNA: TGTGCCAGCAGCCCGACAGGGGAGCAGTACTTC
J: TRBJ2-7
D: TRBD1
size: -
V: TRBV7-8

CDR3: CASSLTGTGNTIYF
DNA: TGTGCCAGCAGTTTGACAGGTACTGGAAACACCATATATTTT
J: TRBJ1-3
D: -
size: once
V: TRBV28

CDR3: CASRGGETQYF
DNA: TGTGCCAGCAGGGGGGGAGAGACCCAGTACTTC
J: TRBJ2-5
D: -
size: -
V: TRBV6-5

CDR3: CASSYRTTGRTQYF
DNA: TGTGCCAGCAGTTACCGGACTACCGGAAGGACGCAGTATTTT
J: TRBJ2-3
D: -
size: -
V: TRBV6-2/TRBV6-3

CDR3: CASSPQGADPLYGYTF
DNA: TGTGCCAGCAGTCCGCAGGGGGCGGACCCCCTCTATGGCTACACCTTC
J: TRBJ1-2
D: TRBD1
size: -
V: TRBV2

CDR3: CASSFSGVKMEQFF
DNA: TGTGCCAGCAGTTTTAGCGGGGTTAAAATGGAGCAGTTCTTC
J: TRBJ2-1
D: TRBD2
size: once
V: TRBV28

CDR3: CASSQDVGLAGMQQFF
DNA: TGCGCCAGCAGCCAAGATGTGGGACTAGCGGGAATGCAACAGTTCTTC
J: TRBJ2-1
D: TRBD2
size: -
V: TRBV4-3

CDR3: CASSESTGGLYNEQFF
DNA: TGTGCCAGCAGTGAAAGTACGGGAGGGTTATACAATGAGCAGTTCTTC
J: TRBJ2-1
D: TRBD2
size: -
V: TRBV6-1

CDR3: CASSSDRPPNTGELFF
DNA: TGTGCCAGCAGCTCCGACAGGCCGCCCAACACCGGGGAGCTGTTTTTT
J: TRBJ2-2
D: -
size: -
V: TRBV5-4

CDR3: CANSPGTGWNEQYF
DNA: TGTGCCAACTCCCCGGGGACAGGGTGGAACGAGCAGTACTTC
J: TRBJ2-7
D: TRBD1
size: many
V: TRBV6-5

CDR3: CATSRGDFSTDTQYF
DNA: TGTGCCACCAGCAGGGGGGACTTTAGCACAGATACGCAGTATTTT
J: TRBJ2-3
D: -
size: -
V: TRBV15

CDR3: CASSQGLLSSGNTIYF
DNA: TGTGCCAGCAGCCAAGGACTACTGAGCTCTGGAAACACCATATATTTT
J: TRBJ1-3
D: -
size: few
V: TRBV14

CDR3: CASSWDRSPYEQYF
DNA: TGTGCCAGCAGCTGGGACAGGAGCCCCTACGAGCAGTACTTC
J: TRBJ2-7
D: TRBD1
size: -
V: TRBV11-2

CDR3: CASSEIRGYNEQFF
DNA: TGTGCCAGCAGTGAAATTAGAGGCTACAATGAGCAGTTCTTC
J: TRBJ2-1
D: -
size: -
V: TRBV28

CDR3: CASSPWTGGGSGANVLTF
DNA: TGCGCCAGCAGCCCCTGGACAGGGGGCGGTTCAGGGGCCAACGTCCTGACTTTC
J: TRBJ2-6
D: TRBD1
size: -
V: TRBV5-1

CDR3: CASSRPRGRLADNEQFF
DNA: TGTGCCAGCAGCCGACCCCGTGGAAGGCTAGCGGACAATGAGCAGTTCTTC
J: TRBJ2-1
D: TRBD2
size: -
V: TRBV4-2

CDR3: CASVSRFSPLHF
DNA: TGTGCCAGCGTCTCCCGGTTCTCACCCCTCCACTTT
J: TRBJ1-6
D: -
size: -
V: TRBV28

CDR3: CASSTRQYQPQHF
DNA: TGTGCCAGTAGTACCCGACAGTATCAGCCCCAGCATTTT
J: TRBJ1-5
D: -
size: -
V: TRBV19

CDR3: CASSFGTSGYETQYF
DNA: TGTGCCAGCAGCTTCGGGACTAGCGGGTACGAGACCCAGTACTTC
J: TRBJ2-5
D: TRBD2
size: -
V: TRBV7-2

CDR3: CASSMTSATGELFF
DNA: TGTGCCAGCAGTATGACTAGCGCCACCGGGGAGCTGTTTTTT
J: TRBJ2-2
D: TRBD2
size: many
V: TRBV28

CDR3: CASSSGLNTEAFF
DNA: TGTGCCAGCAGTAGCGGACTGAACACTGAAGCTTTCTTT
J: TRBJ1-1
D: -
size: -
V: TRBV2

CDR3: CASSSTGINTQYF
DNA: TGTGCCAGCAGTTCGACAGGGATCAATACGCAGTATTTT
J: TRBJ2-3
D: TRBD1
size: -
V: TRBV11-3

CDR3: CASSLGQASRYTEAFF
DNA: TGTGCCAGCAGCTTGGGCCAGGCCTCGCGATACACTGAAGCTTTCTTT
J: TRBJ1-1
D: -
size: once
V: TRBV5-8

CDR3: CATSRLGGGLGEQYF
DNA: TGTGCCACCAGCAGATTGGGGGGTGGACTTGGCGAGCAGTACTTC
J: TRBJ2-7
D: -
size: -
V: TRBV15

CDR3: CASSLAGTGTTEAFF
DNA: TGCGCCAGCAGCTTGGCCGGGACAGGGACCACTGAAGCTTTCTTT
J: TRBJ1-1
D: TRBD1
size: -
V: TRBV5-1

CDR3: CASSLGQGTYNSPLHF
DNA: TGTGCCAGCAGCTTGGGACAGGGAACCTATAATTCACCCCTCCACTTT
J: TRBJ1-6
D: TRBD1
size: few
V: TRBV7-8

CDR3: CASSPRTGGVADTQYF
DNA: TGTGCCAGTAGTCCCCGGACAGGGGGTGTAGCAGATACGCAGTATTTT
J: TRBJ2-3
D: TRBD1
size: -
V: TRBV19

CDR3: CASSPSGPSYNEQFF
DNA: TGTGCCAGCAGCCCTAGCGGGCCCTCCTACAATGAGCAGTTCTTC
J: TRBJ2-1
D: TRBD2
size: -
V: TRBV11-2

CDR3: CASSKQILNTEAFF
DNA: TGTGCCAGCAGCAAACAAATCCTGAACACTGAAGCTTTCTTT
J: TRBJ1-1
D: -
size: -
V: TRBV5-4

CDR3: CASVAFSGNYGYTF
DNA: TGTGCCAGCGTAGCCTTTTCCGGGAACTATGGCTACACCTTC
J: TRBJ1-2
D: -
size: once
V: TRBV6-5

CDR3: CASRRQGRVNQPQHF
DNA: TGTGCCAGCAGACGACAGGGGCGGGTCAATCAGCCCCAGCATTTT
J: TRBJ1-5
D: TRBD1
size: -
V: TRBV27